What follows are 27 T cell receptor beta chains derived from one specimen sequenced in a study of molecular identifiers for immune sequencing clone quantification. TCRdb reprocessed the PCR reads via MiXCR and lists one record per CDR3 protein. The table shows about half a million distinct CDR3 sequences, with roughly 23% occurring only once. Sequenced material: naive CD8+ T cells from blood, with Jurkat cell RNA spiked in. Subset reported: FACS-sorted CD8+CD4-CCR7+CD45RA+ naive T cells. Every receptor here comes from a human donor in good health. Some libraries in this study had Jurkat cell RNA spiked in.

This clonotype was found many times. The rearrangement joins TRBV7-9 to TRBJ2-3; no firm D call. The CDR3 loop spans 12 amino acids. Germline assignment: CDR1 SEHNR and CDR2 FQNEAQ (reference sequence). V lost 5 bases to trimming and J lost 0 bases, with 3 bases between them. CDR3 nucleotides: TGTGCCAGCAGCGAGAGCACAGATACGCAGTATTTT. This gives the protein CASSESTDTQYF.

This clonotype was seen at least ten times. The J gene is TRBJ1-5, the V gene TRBV3-1; possibly TRBD1 for D (5 bases). Germline CDR1 is LGHDT and CDR2 is YNNKEL (reference sequence). CDR3 size: 15 residues. V was trimmed by 4 bases and J by 0 bases, leaving 10 bases between them. The CDR3 nucleotides are TGTGCCAGCAGCCGGGGGGACTTTAGCAATCAGCCCCAGCATTTT. It specifies CASSRGDFSNQPQHF. The full variable domain, completed using reference TRBV3-1 and TRBJ1-5, is DTAVSQTPKYLVTQMGNDKSIKCEQNLGHDTMYWYKQDSKKFLKIMFSYNNKELIINETVPNRFSPKSPDKAHLNLHINSLELGDSAVYFCASSRGDFSNQPQHFGDGTRLSIL.

This clonotype was detected ten times or more. This chain connects TRBV9 to TRBJ2-3; tentative D call: TRBD1 (5 bases). The V and J ends lost 3 bases and 5 bases respectively, with 13 bases between them. The CDR3 length is 14 residues. Germline V gene lookup returns CDR1 SGDLS and CDR2 YYNGEE. The CDR3 DNA reads TGTGCCAGCAGCGAGGACACGCAAGGAGATACGCAGTATTTT. Its protein product is CASSEDTQGDTQYF.

This clonotype was found many times. This rearrangement joins TRBV7-2 to TRBJ2-1, with no clear D. The CDR3 extends over 14 amino acids. V was trimmed by 3 bases and J by 0 bases, leaving 6 bases between them. From germline, CDR1 is SGHTA and CDR2 FQGNSA. CDR3 sequence reads: CASSFLDSYNEQFF. The CDR3 region has the DNA TGTGCCAGCAGCTTCCTTGACTCCTACAATGAGCAGTTCTTC.

Concerning this clonotype: This may come from a read error, since a much larger clone is one base off. The CDR3 does not end in the conserved phenylalanine or tryptophan, so this is likely a read error. This chain uses TRBV2 with TRBJ1-2; maybe TRBD1 (6 bases). This CDR3 spans 14 amino acids. Deletions cut 0 bases from V and 3 bases from J, with 8 bases between. Germline V CDR1 and CDR2: SNHLY, FYNNEI. The CDR3 sequence: CASSEAAGDYGYTL. CDR3 bases: TGTGCCAGCAGTGAAGCGGCAGGGGACTATGGCTACACCCTC.

There are many counts of this clonotype. The chain couples TRBV20-1 to TRBJ2-3; 10 bases agree with TRBD1. Looked up from germline, CDR1 is DFQATT and CDR2 is SNEGSKA (reference sequence). V gave up 1 base and J gave up 4 bases; unmatched junction bases: 8. This CDR3 has 16 residues. CDR3 bases: TGCAGTGCTAGAGCCAGGGACAGGGGATTCTCAGATACGCAGTATTTT. Translation: CSARARDRGFSDTQYF.

The chain joins TRBV27 to TRBJ2-7, with D possibly being TRBD2 (6 bases). The germline gives CDR1 MNHEY, CDR2 SMNVEV (reference sequence). The CDR3 runs 14 residues. V lost 6 bases and J lost 2, with 14 bases in between. The DNA for the CDR3 is TGTGCCAGCAGCCCGGGACTCAATCCCTACGAGCAGTACTTC. This encodes CASSPGLNPYEQYF.

This clonotype came up many times. The rearrangement uses TRBV12-3 or TRBV12-4 and TRBJ2-3; D call uncertain. The CDR3 contains 11 residues. V lost 7 bases, J lost 1 base, and 3 bases lay in between. The chain's CDR3 is CASTGTDTQYF. DNA of the CDR3: TGTGCCAGCACGGGCACAGATACGCAGTATTTT.

The chain recombines TRBV12-3 or TRBV12-4 with TRBJ1-5, with D possibly TRBD1 on 5 matching bases. V lost 8 bases, J lost 5 bases, and 10 bases lay in between. This CDR3 is 12 amino acids long. CDR3 loop: CASGGFDQPQHF. The CDR3, as DNA: TGTGCCAGCGGGGGTTTCGATCAGCCCCAGCATTTT.

This clonotype was seen ten or more times. The chain is built from TRBV27 and TRBJ2-7; D is uncertain. Trimming stripped 8 bases from V and 0 bases from J, with 8 bases between. The germline CDR1 and CDR2 sequences are MNHEY and SMNVEV (reference sequence). The CDR3 is made up of 12 amino acids. CDR3 protein: CASAGPSYEQYF. The CDR3 DNA reads TGTGCCAGCGCCGGGCCCTCCTACGAGCAGTACTTC.

The chain carries TRBV28 and TRBJ2-2; TRBD1 matches 9 bases. Per the germline V gene, CDR1 is MDHEN and CDR2 is SYDVKM. V gave up 6 bases and J gave up 4 bases; unmatched junction bases: 6. The length of the CDR3 is 15 residues. CDR3 bases: TGTGCCAGCAGGCCACAGGGGGCGGGCACCGGGGAGCTGTTTTTT. It translates to CASRPQGAGTGELFF.

This clonotype was seen repeatedly, ten times or more. The chain carries TRBV7-9 and TRBJ2-7, with 16 bases aligning to TRBD2. Germline CDR1 SEHNR, CDR2 FQNEAQ (reference sequence). Trimming removed 4 bases from V and 5 bases from J; junction bases left unmatched: 2. The CDR3 runs 15 residues. The CDR3 region has the DNA TGTGCCAGCAGCTCGGGACTAGCGGGAGGGCACGAGCAGTACTTC. This translates into CASSSGLAGGHEQYF.

As regards this clonotype: This may come from a read error, since a much larger clone is one base off. The V and J genes are TRBV19 and TRBJ1-4; D may be TRBD1 (6 bases). The CDR3 extends over 15 amino acids. CDR1 and CDR2 (germline): LNHDA, SQIVND (reference sequence). Trimming left V 6 bases short and J 3 bases short, with 14 bases between. The CDR3 reads CASSLFGQPNEKLFF. DNA of the CDR3: TGTGCCAGTAGCCTCTTCGGACAGCCTAATGAAAAACTGTTTTTT.

This clonotype was detected many times. V usage is TRBV7-2 and J usage is TRBJ1-1; TRBD1 aligns across 7 bases. The CDR3 is made up of 13 amino acids. The V gene end was trimmed by 5 bases and the J gene end by 5 bases; junction bases not matched to a gene: 5. The germline gives CDR1 SGHTA, CDR2 FQGNSA. The CDR3, as DNA: TGTGCCAGCAGCGTCACAGGGGTGACTGAAGCTTTCTTT. Its translation: CASSVTGVTEAFF.

This clonotype has a handful of counts. This rearrangement joins TRBV7-9 to TRBJ2-3, with 8 bases matching TRBD1. This CDR3 comprises 16 residues. The V and J ends lost 1 base and 2 bases, in that order; junction bases with no gene match: 5. Germline CDR1 and CDR2: SEHNR and FQNEAQ (reference sequence). Written as DNA, the CDR3 is TGTGCCAGCAGCTTAGTAAGGGACAGGCTCACAGATACGCAGTATTTT. It encodes CASSLVRDRLTDTQYF.

The chain couples TRBV6-1 to TRBJ2-7; D possibly corresponds to TRBD2 (5 bases). The CDR3 extends over 15 amino acids. The ends were cut back, 4 bases at V and 3 bases at J, with 16 bases in the middle. Germline V lookup: CDR1 MNHNS, CDR2 SASEGT. DNA for the CDR3: TGTGCCAGCAGTGGAGGTGGGAGCTCGGGCTACGAGCAGTACTTC. Translated, it gives CASSGGGSSGYEQYF.

Regarding this clonotype: A read error may account for a junction end that differs from germline. This chain links TRBV28 with TRBJ1-5, with 7 positions matching TRBD1. Germline V gene data show CDR1 as MDHEN and CDR2 as SYDVKM. This CDR3 contains 15 residues. This chain's CDR3 is CASRPQGESNQPHHF. The CDR3 nucleotides are TGTGCCAGCAGGCCTCAGGGGGAGAGCAATCAGCCCCATCATTTT.

The chain is built from TRBV7-9 and TRBJ1-4; possibly TRBD1 for D (5 bases). Trimming stripped 4 bases from V and 3 bases from J, with 12 bases between. The CDR3 is made up of 15 amino acids. Germline V gene lookup returns CDR1 SEHNR and CDR2 FQNEAQ (reference sequence). The CDR3 sequence is CASSSPGPANEKLFF. DNA of the CDR3: TGTGCCAGCAGCTCCCCGGGGCCAGCTAATGAAAAACTGTTTTTT.

This clonotype has ten or more counts. The rearrangement joins TRBV29-1 to TRBJ2-7; D uncertain. This CDR3 has 12 residues. In germline, CDR1 is SQVTM, CDR2 ANQGSEA. The V end was cut by 0 bases, the J end by 7 bases, with 10 bases between. DNA for the CDR3: TGCAGCGTTGAAGACGTGGTGAGGGAGCAGTACTTC. It yields the protein CSVEDVVREQYF.

This rearrangement joins TRBV11-1 to TRBJ2-3; 9 bases agree with TRBD2. Germline CDR1 and CDR2: SGHAT and FQDESV (reference sequence). The CDR3 is 17 residues long. Trimming removed 2 bases from V and 1 base from J; junction bases left unmatched: 7. This CDR3 is CASSLRTSVRGTDTQYF. In DNA form, the CDR3 reads TGTGCCAGCAGCTTACGGACTAGCGTAAGAGGCACAGATACGCAGTATTTT.

In the case of this clonotype: This sequence may be a read error, since a much larger clone differs from it by one base. The chain links TRBV6-2 or TRBV6-3 to TRBJ1-1; 10 bases are a match to TRBD1. Germline CDR1 and CDR2: MNHEY and SVGEGT. This CDR3 is 13 amino acids long. For the CDR3, the DNA is TGTGCCAGCCTTGACAGGGGGCTGACTGAAGCTCTCTTT. It codes for CASLDRGLTEALF.

The rearrangement joins TRBV12-3 or TRBV12-4 to TRBJ1-6; D is possibly TRBD1 (5 bases). V lost 3 bases, J lost 5 bases, and 29 bases lay in between. The CDR3 is 21 amino acids. CDR3 nucleotides: TGTGCCAGCAGTTTTGGTGTATCGTTAGGGGAGACAACCCGTAATAATTCACCCCTCCACTTT. Translation gives CASSFGVSLGETTRNNSPLHF.

The V and J genes are TRBV30 and TRBJ1-2, with D possibly matching TRBD1 (5 bases). The germline V gene encodes CDR1 GTSNPN and CDR2 SVGIG (reference sequence). The V end was cut by 2 bases, the J end by 6 bases, with 7 bases between. The CDR3 covers 11 residues. The CDR3 sequence: CAWSWGDGYTF. The CDR3 coding sequence is TGTGCCTGGAGTTGGGGGGATGGCTACACCTTC.

With regard to this clonotype: No conserved phenylalanine or tryptophan ends this CDR3, so it is likely a read error. The CDR3 nucleotides are TGCGCCAGCAGAATCGGGGTTGGCACTGAAGCTTTCTCT. Translated: CASRIGVGTEAFS. The chain has TRBV4-1 and TRBJ1-1; D gene unclear. The germline V gene encodes CDR1 MGHRA and CDR2 YSYEKL. The CDR3 covers 13 residues. Trimming pared 6 bases from V and 4 bases from J, leaving 12 bases between.

The V gene is TRBV9, the J gene TRBJ2-3; 11 nucleotides line up with TRBD2. CDR1 and CDR2 from the germline V gene are SGDLS and YYNGEE. The CDR3 contains 18 residues. The V and J ends lost 7 bases and 0 bases, in that order; junction bases with no gene match: 13. In DNA, the CDR3 is TGTGCCAGCGGCTTTGGGACTAGCGGACCCTATAGCACAGATACGCAGTATTTT. Translating it yields CASGFGTSGPYSTDTQYF.

Many counts were recorded for this clonotype. This sequence joins TRBV7-9 and TRBJ1-1; 8 bases line up with TRBD1. This CDR3 comprises 12 residues. V shed 6 bases, J shed 8 bases, and the junction held 5 bases outside the gene matches. The germline CDR1 and CDR2 sequences are SEHNR and FQNEAQ (reference sequence). CDR3 sequence: CASRQNRGEAFF. CDR3 in DNA: TGTGCCAGCAGGCAAAACAGGGGGGAAGCTTTCTTT.

This clonotype was seen just once. The V call is TRBV28, the J call TRBJ2-2; tentatively, D is TRBD1 (7 bases). The CDR3 length is 18 residues. V lost 3 bases, J lost 1 base, and 18 bases lay in between. CDR1 MDHEN and CDR2 SYDVKM come from the germline V gene. CDR3 region: CASSLTWGDRGNTGELFF. The DNA of the CDR3 is TGTGCCAGCAGTTTGACTTGGGGGGACAGAGGGAACACCGGGGAGCTGTTTTTT. Full variable domain (rest looked up from reference TRBV28 and TRBJ2-2): DVKVTQSSRYLVKRTGEKVFLECVQDMDHENMFWYRQDPGLGLRLIYFSYDVKMKEKGDIPEGYSVSREKKERFSLILESASTNQTSMYLCASSLTWGDRGNTGELFFGEGSRLTVL.